This T cell receptor (beta chain) came from a study of T-cell reconstitution after alpha-beta-depleted transplantation in children. This clonotype was counted many times. TCRbeta library preparation incorporated unique molecular identifiers. TCRdb fed the PCR reads into MiXCR, producing one record per CDR3 protein. The sample lists some 200,000 distinct CDR3 sequences, 9.7% occurring once. The CDR3 loop spans 15 amino acids. J lost 0 bases, V lost 6 bases, and 11 bases had no gene match. In germline, CDR1 is SQVTM, CDR2 ANQGSEA. This sequence originates from a human donor who donated a stem cell graft to a child with SCID. The input for sequencing was PBMCs from the stem cell graft donor, taken from the stem cell graft. The genes are TRBV29-1 and TRBJ2-7, with TRBD1 identical over 7 bases. The CDR3 is CSVYTGERSSYEQYF. The DNA of the CDR3 is TGCAGCGTCTATACAGGGGAGCGTAGCTCCTACGAGCAGTACTTC.